This T cell receptor beta chain comes out of a study of Ad26.COV2.S vaccination and SARS-CoV-2 variants. Profiled with immunoSEQ multiplex PCR; TCRdb holds only in-frame clones, not every one. Found here are roughly 250,000 clones, approximately 90% of them singletons; the top ten hold less than 3.5%. The CDR3 runs to 18 residues. Germline-derived CDR1 and CDR2 are SGHRS and YFSETQ. Deletions cut 2 bases from V and 2 bases from J, with 19 bases between. This sample's treatment: 15 to 20 received Ad26.COV2.S at low or high dose, single or two shots; about 5 received placebo; per-sample allocation not given. The study sampled participants on day 63 after the first vaccine or placebo injection.

The J gene is TRBJ2-2, the V gene TRBV5-1, with D perhaps TRBD1 (7 bases). Sequencing was performed on peripheral blood, taken in a trial of Ad26.COV2.S vaccine versus placebo. This clonotype originated in a person between 18 and 59 years old who received the Ad26.COV2.S COVID-19 vaccine or a placebo. The CDR3 here is CASSFRGHWTTNTGELFF. The CDR3 coding sequence is TGCGCCAGCAGCTTTAGGGGGCATTGGACTACAAACACCGGGGAGCTGTTTTTT.